Below, 27 T cell receptor beta chains from the same sample are listed, as sequenced in a study of cytomegalovirus exposure and HLA in healthy donors. The PCR was carried out with 60 Vbeta primers and 13 Jbeta primers. Using immunoSEQ multiplex PCR, the repertoire was profiled, and TCRdb retains in-frame clones only, with some absent. The sample lists some 140,000 clones, 70% to 80% occurring once. The specimen sequenced was PBMCs. The receptors originated from a woman in her forties or fifties in good health and CMV-seropositive.

To note about this clone: One end of the junction fails to match germline, which may point to a read error. The chain is built from TRBV18 and TRBJ1-2; D gene uncertain. The CDR3 has 14 residues. Germline loops: CDR1 KGHSH, CDR2 LQKENI. The DNA for the CDR3 is TGTGCCAACTCACCACCCGCCACCCGGAGAGGCTACACCTTC. Protein sequence: CANSPPATRRGYTF.

This clone was detected once. The chain employs TRBV28 and TRBJ2-5; the match to TRBD2 covers 9 bases. TRBJ2-7 matches the DNA end more closely, so the J call is doubtful. The V gene's germline CDR1 is MDHEN and CDR2 SYDVKM. The CDR3 has 14 amino acids. The CDR3 DNA reads TGTGCCAGCACAATTGGCGGGGGGGTTTACGAGCAGTACTTC. As protein: CASTIGGGVYEQYF.

The chain carries TRBV4-3 and TRBJ2-3, with 13 bases fitting TRBD2. Germline CDR1 reads LGHNA; CDR2 reads YSLEER. The CDR3 length is 17 residues. Trimming cost V 0 bases and J 3 bases; bases outside gene matches: 3. The CDR3 nucleotides read TGCGCCAGCAGCCAAGATCGGACTAGCGGGGGAACAGATACGCAGTATTTT. Its translation: CASSQDRTSGGTDTQYF.

This clone was found once. This chain connects TRBV15 to TRBJ1-2; D unresolved. There are 17 residues in the CDR3. V was trimmed by 5 bases and J by 2 bases, leaving 21 bases between them. The germline CDR1 and CDR2 sequences are LNHNV and YYDKDF (reference sequence). CDR3 coding DNA: TGTGCCACCAGCGGAGTTCCAAAACCGACTGAGAACTATGGCTACACCTTC. Residues: CATSGVPKPTENYGYTF.

The rearrangement joins TRBV19 to TRBJ2-1; D not certain. V lost 2 bases and J 6 bases, leaving 17 bases between the germline ends. Germline loops: CDR1 LNHDA, CDR2 SQIVND (reference sequence). The CDR3 runs to 16 residues. CDR3 sequence (DNA): TGTGCCAGTAGTATATGGCTAGTCTCCCGACTCAATGAGCAGTTCTTC. Protein product: CASSIWLVSRLNEQFF.

This clone was observed once. The CDR3 nucleotides are TGCGCCAGCAGCCCCGGGGAGGCTAATGAAAAACTGTTTTTT. This translates into CASSPGEANEKLFF. The rearrangement uses TRBV5-1 and TRBJ1-4; D unresolved. The CDR3 totals 14 residues. V gave up 4 bases and J gave up 3 bases, with 10 bases separating them. CDR1 is SGHRS, CDR2 YFSETQ, per germline.

This chain connects TRBV6-1 to TRBJ2-7, with 7 nucleotides matching TRBD1. Germline CDR1 is MNHNS and CDR2 is SASEGT. The CDR3 is made up of 14 amino acids. The junction had 6 bases not matched to a gene; V was cut back by 7 bases and J by 0 bases. The CDR3 bases are TGTGCCAGCATTTCTGACAGGGTCTCCTACGAGCAGTACTTC. Translating it yields CASISDRVSYEQYF.

This clone was detected a few times. The rearrangement links TRBV4-3 to TRBJ1-6; 8 bases line up with TRBD1. This CDR3 region has 16 residues. V shed 0 bases, J shed 5 bases, and the junction held 3 bases outside the gene matches. Per the germline V gene, CDR1 is LGHNA and CDR2 is YSLEER. CDR3 in DNA: TGCGCCAGCAGCCAAGAGGGGACAGGACATAATTCACCCCTCCACTTT. The encoded protein is CASSQEGTGHNSPLHF.

In this sample, this clone turned up a few times. V usage is TRBV20-1 and J usage is TRBJ2-3; TRBD2 might be the D (5 bases). The CDR3 has 11 amino acids. Trimming took off 3 bases at V and 9 bases at J, with 10 bases between the two ends. From germline, CDR1 is DFQATT and CDR2 SNEGSKA (reference sequence). DNA of the CDR3: TGCAGTGCTAGTCTGCCGGGGACGCAGTATTTT. This gives the protein CSASLPGTQYF.

The chain recombines TRBV10-3 with TRBJ2-4, with 7 bases fitting TRBD1. CDR1 is ENHRY, CDR2 SYGVKD, per germline. V shed 2 bases and J 1 base; nucleotides not matched to a gene: 8. The CDR3 is 17 residues long. CDR3 in amino acids: CAISEGATGTAKNIQYF. As DNA, the CDR3 is TGTGCCATCAGTGAGGGAGCGACAGGGACGGCCAAAAACATTCAGTACTTC.

The chain couples TRBV2 to TRBJ1-5, with 7 bases lining up with TRBD1. The CDR3 has 16 residues. With 1 base clipped from V and 0 bases from J, the junction kept 3 bases outside the gene matches. The germline V gene encodes CDR1 SNHLY and CDR2 FYNNEI. For the CDR3, the DNA is TGTGCCAGCAGTGAAGTAGGGGGCTATAGCAATCAGCCCCAGCATTTT. Its protein is CASSEVGGYSNQPQHF.

The rearrangement links TRBV29-1 to TRBJ2-3, with TRBD2 matching over 9 bases. V lost 4 bases to trimming and J lost 2 bases; unmatched junction nucleotides: 1. This CDR3 spans 13 amino acids. The V gene's germline CDR1 is SQVTM and CDR2 ANQGSEA. The CDR3 DNA sequence: TGCAGCGTTGGCGGGGGGGTCACAGATACGCAGTATTTT. Translated: CSVGGGVTDTQYF.

The genes are TRBV5-1 and TRBJ1-2, with D maybe TRBD1 (5 bases). The CDR3 covers 16 residues. Trimming removed 0 bases at V and 8 bases at J, with 20 bases between. CDR1 SGHRS and CDR2 YFSETQ come from the germline V gene. The CDR3 nucleotides are TGCGCCAGCAGCTTGGGTGTTAGGGGATCGTCAGGGGGCTACACCTTC. Protein sequence: CASSLGVRGSSGGYTF.

V and J are TRBV28 and TRBJ2-1; D is possibly TRBD1 (6 bases). The V gene's germline CDR1 is MDHEN and CDR2 SYDVKM. This CDR3 is built from 15 residues. V lost 3 bases and J 7 bases, leaving 16 bases between the germline ends. The CDR3 nucleotides read TGTGCCAGCAGTTTCATCCAGGGACAATGGAATGAGCAGTTCTTC. This encodes CASSFIQGQWNEQFF.

This clone was detected a few times. The J gene is TRBJ2-5, the V gene TRBV6-1; tentatively, D is TRBD1 (7 bases). TRBJ2-7 matches the DNA end more closely, so the J call is doubtful. Germline values: CDR1 MNHNS, CDR2 SASEGT. The CDR3 covers 18 residues. The CDR3 loop is CASSEAGGRDSSYYEQYF. The CDR3 bases are TGTGCCAGCAGTGAAGCGGGGGGAAGGGACAGTAGTTACTACGAGCAGTACTTC.

The chain carries TRBV7-8 and TRBJ1-4; the D gene is possibly TRBD1 (5 bases). The CDR3 extends over 15 amino acids. Trimming removed 7 bases from V and 6 bases from J, with 18 bases in between. Germline CDR1 SGHVS, CDR2 FQNEAQ. The CDR3 loop is CASTAQGTGYEKLFF. CDR3 DNA sequence: TGTGCCAGCACCGCCCAGGGCACCGGGTATGAAAAACTGTTTTTT.

This clone occurred once. The rearrangement joins TRBV6-6 to TRBJ1-2; 7 nucleotides match TRBD1. Germline CDR1 and CDR2: MNHNY and SVGAGI (reference sequence). V shed 5 bases, J shed 7 bases, and the junction held 4 bases outside the gene matches. CDR3 size: 12 residues. DNA of the CDR3: TGTGCCAGCAGTGACAGGGAGGCTGGCTACACCTTC. Translated: CASSDREAGYTF.

Here the CDR3 reads CASSLGQGYTDTQYF. In nucleotides, the CDR3 is TGTGCCAGCAGCTTAGGCCAGGGCTACACAGATACGCAGTATTTT. The rearrangement joins TRBV7-9 to TRBJ2-3; maybe TRBD1 (5 bases). The V end was cut by 1 base, the J end by 2 bases, with 10 bases between. Germline V gene data show CDR1 as SEHNR and CDR2 as FQNEAQ (reference sequence). The CDR3 is made up of 15 amino acids. Complete variable domain (other parts from reference TRBV7-9 and TRBJ2-3): DTGVSQNPRHKITKRGQNVTFRCDPISEHNRLYWYRQTLGQGPEFLTYFQNEAQLEKSRLLSDRFSAERPKGSFSTLEIQRTEQGDSAMYLCASSLGQGYTDTQYFGPGTRLTVL.

This clone came up once. This rearrangement joins TRBV28 to TRBJ2-7, with TRBD2 identical over 13 bases. V lost 3 bases and J lost 0; bases outside the gene matches: 5. This CDR3 comprises 17 residues. Per the germline V gene, CDR1 is MDHEN and CDR2 is SYDVKM. The CDR3 here is CASSFLLAGGSSYEQYF. Here the CDR3 DNA reads TGTGCCAGCAGTTTCCTACTAGCGGGGGGGAGCTCCTACGAGCAGTACTTC.

V usage is TRBV28 and J usage is TRBJ2-4, with no clear D. From germline, CDR1 is MDHEN and CDR2 SYDVKM. Between the trimmed V and J ends, which lost 6 bases and 2 bases, there was a span of 5 bases. This CDR3 spans 12 amino acids. This CDR3 is CASSPSKNIQYF. Written as DNA, the CDR3 is TGTGCCAGCAGCCCTTCCAAAAACATTCAGTACTTC. Drawing the rest from reference TRBV28 and TRBJ2-4, the complete variable domain is DVKVTQSSRYLVKRTGEKVFLECVQDMDHENMFWYRQDPGLGLRLIYFSYDVKMKEKGDIPEGYSVSREKKERFSLILESASTNQTSMYLCASSPSKNIQYFGAGTRLSVL.

The rearrangement joins TRBV4-2 to TRBJ1-1, with 7 bases identical to TRBD1. CDR3 length: 14 residues. CDR1 is LGHNA, CDR2 YNFKEQ, per germline. The J segment lost 4 bases and the V segment lost 2 bases, leaving 4 bases of the junction unmatched. For the CDR3, the DNA is TGTGCCAGCAGCCAATGGACAGGAGGCACTGAAGCTTTCTTT. Amino acid sequence: CASSQWTGGTEAFF.

This clone was observed a few times. The sample carries other DNA sequences with the same CDR3. This rearrangement joins TRBV14 to TRBJ1-1; D remains ambiguous. Trimming cost V 4 bases and J 1 base, with 7 bases left between them. The CDR3 runs 13 residues. Per the germline V gene, CDR1 is SGHDN and CDR2 is FVKESK. Written as DNA, the CDR3 is TGTGCCAGCAGCCGCGCTGAGAACACTGAAGCTTTCTTT. This codes for CASSRAENTEAFF.

Of note for this clone: This specimen includes other DNA sequences encoding the same CDR3. The chain is built from TRBV5-1 and TRBJ2-7; TRBD1 matches 7 bases. Germline CDR1 reads SGHRS; CDR2 reads YFSETQ. The CDR3 is 14 residues long. V lost 0 bases and J lost 2; bases outside the gene matches: 2. CDR3: CASSLGQGPYEQYF. The DNA of the CDR3 is TGCGCCAGCAGCTTGGGACAGGGACCCTACGAGCAGTACTTC.

The V gene is TRBV4-3, the J gene TRBJ2-7; perhaps TRBD1 as D (6 bases). The V end was cut by 0 bases, the J end by 2 bases, with 11 bases between. Germline V gene data show CDR1 as LGHNA and CDR2 as YSLEER. The CDR3 loop spans 15 amino acids. CDR3 region: CASSQELDSPYEQYF. The CDR3 DNA reads TGCGCCAGCAGCCAAGAATTGGACAGCCCCTACGAGCAGTACTTC.

This chain uses TRBV6-1 with TRBJ2-1, with 16 bases that match TRBD2. Germline V CDR1 and CDR2: MNHNS, SASEGT. This CDR3 is built from 15 residues. V was clipped by 6 bases and J by 9 bases; unmatched bases: 5. Here the CDR3 reads CASRGTSGGEGEQFF. The CDR3 nucleotides are TGTGCCAGCAGGGGGACTAGCGGGGGGGAGGGTGAGCAGTTCTTC.

The gene calls are TRBV7-8 and TRBJ1-2; TRBD1 matches at 7 bases. The V segment lost 1 base and the J segment 5 bases; nucleotides outside the gene matches: 10. The CDR3 covers 16 residues. Per germline, CDR1 SGHVS and CDR2 FQNEAQ. The CDR3 region has the DNA TGTGCCAGCAGCTTAGAGGGGGCAGGGACCCTGTATGGCTACACCTTC. Protein sequence: CASSLEGAGTLYGYTF.

The DNA of the CDR3 is TGCGCCAGCAGCCGGGACCGGGAGTTACTAGGGAACACTGAAGCTTTCTTT. Protein sequence: CASSRDRELLGNTEAFF. J is TRBJ1-1 and V is TRBV4-1, with D maybe TRBD1 (5 bases). The V end lost 4 bases, the J end lost 1 base, and 19 bases lay between the germline ends. The CDR3 is made up of 17 amino acids. Germline V gene data show CDR1 as MGHRA and CDR2 as YSYEKL.